The 2 T cell receptor beta chains given below trace back to one sample, sequenced in a study of blood T cell repertoires in COVID-19. Measured with immunoSEQ multiplex PCR; TCRdb has only the in-frame clones, and not every one. The table records 90,000 to 150,000 clones, over 60% of them present only once. Material: peripheral blood. The origin of the receptors is an older man with acute or convalescent COVID-19.

This chain joins TRBV7-6 and TRBJ2-7; D is unresolved. This CDR3 is 13 amino acids long. V lost 5 bases and J 3 bases, leaving 11 bases between the germline ends. CDR1 and CDR2 (germline): SGHVS, FNYEAQ. DNA for the CDR3: TGTGCCAGCAGCCACAGCTTCGGCTACGAGCAGTACTTC. Translation gives CASSHSFGYEQYF.

The rearrangement links TRBV2 to TRBJ2-7; 9 bases match TRBD1. Germline CDR1 reads SNHLY; CDR2 reads FYNNEI. V shed 8 bases and J 6 bases; nucleotides not matched to a gene: 11. The CDR3 sequence is 14 residues long. The CDR3 protein is CASGRGQGRIEQYF. CDR3 sequence (DNA): TGTGCCAGCGGCCGGGGACAGGGTCGGATCGAGCAGTACTTC.